Presented here are 25 T cell receptor beta chains from one specimen sequenced in a study of shared clonotypes between healthy human individuals. Using immunoSEQ multiplex PCR, the repertoire was profiled, and TCRdb retains in-frame clones only, with some absent. The sample has under 1,900,000 clones; about 98.5% are singletons. The sample taken for sequencing was naive CD4+ T cells sorted from blood. The subset: CD45RA+ positively selected. The receptors come from a man younger than 40 in good health.

The chain carries TRBV19 and TRBJ2-7, with TRBD1 identical over 7 bases. CDR1 and CDR2 from the germline V gene are LNHDA and SQIVND (reference sequence). This CDR3 contains 13 residues. V lost 10 bases to trimming and J lost 5 bases; unmatched junction nucleotides: 11. The CDR3 DNA follows: TGTGCCACGGGACAGCCTCCAGTCAACGAGCAGTACTTC. This encodes CATGQPPVNEQYF.

The rearrangement joins TRBV11-2 to TRBJ2-7, with TRBD1 as a possible D gene (6 bases). This CDR3 has 14 amino acids. V was shortened by 4 bases and J by 4 bases, with 14 bases between the two germline ends. CDR1 and CDR2 (germline): SGHAT, FQNNGV. CDR3 sequence reads: CASSSGTGLYEQYF. The CDR3, as DNA: TGTGCCAGCAGCTCAGGTACAGGGCTATACGAGCAGTACTTC. The full variable domain, with the rest looked up from reference TRBV11-2 and TRBJ2-7, is EAGVAQSPRYKIIEKRQSVAFWCNPISGHATLYWYQQILGQGPKLLIQFQNNGVVDDSQLPKDRFSAERLKGVDSTLKIQPAKLEDSAVYLCASSSGTGLYEQYFGPGTRLTVT.

This chain connects TRBV11-3 to TRBJ2-7; D is perhaps TRBD2 (6 bases). CDR3 size: 15 residues. Between the trimmed V and J ends, which lost 5 bases and 0 bases, there was a span of 14 bases. Germline V gives CDR1 SGHNT, CDR2 YENEEA. As DNA, the CDR3 is TGTGCCAGCAGCCAGAGTGGGCGGGACTCCTACGAGCAGTACTTC. Translated: CASSQSGRDSYEQYF.

The count of this clone is one. This chain connects TRBV9 to TRBJ2-1, with 9 bases fitting TRBD2. With 0 bases clipped from V and 8 bases from J, the junction kept 9 bases outside the gene matches. This CDR3 contains 16 residues. In germline, CDR1 is SGDLS, CDR2 YYNGEE. The CDR3 loop reads CASSVALAGPIHEQFF. CDR3 DNA sequence: TGTGCCAGCAGCGTAGCACTAGCGGGCCCTATCCATGAGCAGTTCTTC.

V usage is TRBV9 and J usage is TRBJ1-1, with a tentative D call TRBD1 (6 bases). V lost 4 bases to trimming and J lost 0 bases, with 19 bases between them. The CDR3 spans 17 residues. The V gene's germline CDR1 is SGDLS and CDR2 YYNGEE. The CDR3 nucleotides read TGTGCCAGCAGCAGGGACGGGGGCTCGGGCCTGAACACTGAAGCTTTCTTT. Amino acids: CASSRDGGSGLNTEAFF.

This clone was found once. Additional DNA sequences in this sample encode the identical CDR3. CDR3 coding DNA: TGTGCCAGCAGCGGACAGGGGACCACTGAAGCTTTCTTT. This sequence encodes CASSGQGTTEAFF. The chain employs TRBV2 and TRBJ1-1; TRBD1 aligns across 9 bases. With V trimmed by 6 bases and J by 4 bases, 3 bases remained unmatched. The germline V gene has CDR1 SNHLY and CDR2 FYNNEI. The CDR3 has 13 amino acids.

The chain links TRBV18 to TRBJ2-3; possible D gene TRBD2, 6 bases. The length of the CDR3 is 13 residues. Germline assignment: CDR1 KGHSH and CDR2 LQKENI. Trimming took off 6 bases at V and 6 bases at J, with 13 bases between the two ends. The CDR3 bases are TGTGCCAGCTCTCCGGACTATATGGATACGCAGTATTTT. Residues: CASSPDYMDTQYF.

The V and J genes are TRBV5-6 and TRBJ2-7; no clear D. There are 14 residues in the CDR3. Germline V gene data show CDR1 as SGHDT and CDR2 as YYEEEE. Trimming cost V 4 bases and J 5 bases, with 16 bases left between them. CDR3 in DNA: TGTGCCAGCAGCATTGACGCTGTCAGGAACGAGCAGTACTTC. This encodes CASSIDAVRNEQYF.

The rearrangement uses TRBV11-2 and TRBJ2-1, with 12 bases lining up with TRBD2. This CDR3 spans 17 amino acids. In germline, CDR1 is SGHAT, CDR2 FQNNGV. With 5 bases clipped from V and 3 bases from J, the junction kept 8 bases outside the gene matches. CDR3 sequence (DNA): TGTGCCAGCAGCCCTCGGACTAGCGGGACGCTCTACAATGAGCAGTTCTTC. The encoded protein is CASSPRTSGTLYNEQFF. Supplemented by reference TRBV11-2 and TRBJ2-1, the full variable domain reads EAGVAQSPRYKIIEKRQSVAFWCNPISGHATLYWYQQILGQGPKLLIQFQNNGVVDDSQLPKDRFSAERLKGVDSTLKIQPAKLEDSAVYLCASSPRTSGTLYNEQFFGPGTRLTVL.

V is TRBV5-1 and J is TRBJ2-5; TRBD2 matches at 11 bases. This CDR3 spans 16 amino acids. CDR1 SGHRS and CDR2 YFSETQ come from the germline V gene. V lost 7 bases, J lost 4 bases, and 12 bases stayed unmatched. The CDR3 loop reads CASFTSGSPRAETQYF. CDR3 nucleotides: TGCGCCAGCTTCACTAGCGGGAGTCCACGGGCAGAGACCCAGTACTTC.

Only one count was recorded for this clone. The CDR3 spells CASSPRTGASTEAFF. The CDR3 DNA reads TGTGCCAGCAGCCCAAGGACAGGGGCGTCCACTGAAGCTTTCTTT. The chain combines TRBV5-4 with TRBJ1-1; 9 bases are a match to TRBD1. With V trimmed by 4 bases and J by 4 bases, 8 bases remained unmatched. The germline gives CDR1 SGHNT, CDR2 YYREEE (reference sequence). The CDR3 runs to 15 residues.

The chain couples TRBV18 to TRBJ2-7; perhaps D is TRBD1 or TRBD2 (5 bases each). The CDR3 covers 16 residues. Germline CDR1 reads KGHSH; CDR2 reads LQKENI. V shed 0 bases and J shed 6 bases, with 18 bases lying between them. The CDR3 loop is CASSPPVLGEWVEQYF. The CDR3 DNA is TGTGCCAGCTCACCACCGGTCTTGGGGGAGTGGGTCGAGCAGTACTTC. The whole variable domain, remainder taken from reference TRBV18 and TRBJ2-7, is NAGVMQNPRHLVRRRGQEARLRCSPMKGHSHVYWYRQLPEEGLKFMVYLQKENIIDESGMPKERFSAEFPKEGPSILRIQQVVRGDSAAYFCASSPPVLGEWVEQYFGPGTRLTVT.

The chain couples TRBV19 to TRBJ1-5, with no clear D. The V end was cut by 4 bases, the J end by 4 bases, with 8 bases between. CDR3 length equals 13 residues. The germline CDR1 and CDR2 sequences are LNHDA and SQIVND (reference sequence). CDR3 nucleotides: TGTGCCAGTAGTACAAGGACGAATCAGCCCCAGCATTTT. Translated: CASSTRTNQPQHF.

This clone was counted a single time. V gene TRBV29-1 combines with J gene TRBJ2-1; D could derive from TRBD1 or TRBD2 (5 bases each). Germline V gene data show CDR1 as SQVTM and CDR2 as ANQGSEA. This CDR3 spans 12 amino acids. V lost 3 bases and J lost 8, with 11 bases in between. CDR3 amino acids: CSVDGGKDEQFF. Written as DNA, the CDR3 is TGCAGCGTTGATGGGGGAAAAGATGAGCAGTTCTTC.

The chain is built from TRBV11-2 and TRBJ2-6; possibly TRBD2 for D (6 bases). This CDR3 has 17 residues. Germline CDR1 is SGHAT and CDR2 is FQNNGV. Trimming removed 5 bases at V and 4 bases at J, with 18 bases between. This chain's CDR3 is CASSPLGGGEGANVLTF. The CDR3 bases are TGTGCCAGCAGCCCCTTGGGCGGCGGGGAGGGGGCCAACGTCCTGACTTTC.

The chain uses TRBV7-9 and TRBJ1-2, with D possibly TRBD1 on 5 matching bases. The CDR3 is 16 amino acids. Looked up from germline, CDR1 is SEHNR and CDR2 is FQNEAQ (reference sequence). V gave up 0 bases and J gave up 0 bases, with 11 bases separating them. The CDR3 sequence is CASSLALAGPNYGYTF. The CDR3 coding sequence is TGTGCCAGCAGCTTAGCGTTGGCAGGGCCTAACTATGGCTACACCTTC. The full variable domain, in which reference TRBV7-9 and TRBJ1-2 provide the parts outside the CDR3, is DTGVSQNPRHKITKRGQNVTFRCDPISEHNRLYWYRQTLGQGPEFLTYFQNEAQLEKSRLLSDRFSAERPKGSFSTLEIQRTEQGDSAMYLCASSLALAGPNYGYTFGSGTRLTVV.

The V gene is TRBV10-2, the J gene TRBJ2-7; D possibly corresponds to TRBD1 (6 bases). The germline V gene encodes CDR1 WSHSY and CDR2 SAAADI. The CDR3 is 14 amino acids. Deletions cut 0 bases from V and 4 bases from J, with 10 bases between. Here the CDR3 DNA reads TGCGCCAGCAGTGAGTCACAGGACAGTTACGAGCAGTACTTC. It encodes CASSESQDSYEQYF.

The chain uses TRBV9 and TRBJ2-3; D might be TRBD2 (6 bases). CDR3 length equals 16 residues. Germline-derived CDR1 and CDR2 are SGDLS and YYNGEE. Trimming pared 4 bases from V and 4 bases from J, leaving 19 bases between. The CDR3 loop is CASSRWGVSRSDTQYF. For the CDR3, the DNA is TGTGCCAGCAGCCGATGGGGGGTCTCCCGGTCAGATACGCAGTATTTT.

The chain uses TRBV7-9 and TRBJ2-5; D is ambiguous. V dropped 5 bases and J dropped 0 bases, with 7 bases sitting between them. The CDR3 is 13 residues long. Germline CDR1 and CDR2: SEHNR and FQNEAQ (reference sequence). CDR3 nucleotide sequence: TGTGCCAGCAGCCACATTTACCAAGAGACCCAGTACTTC. Amino acid sequence: CASSHIYQETQYF. Full variable domain (outside the CDR3, taken from reference TRBV7-9 and TRBJ2-5): DTGVSQNPRHKITKRGQNVTFRCDPISEHNRLYWYRQTLGQGPEFLTYFQNEAQLEKSRLLSDRFSAERPKGSFSTLEIQRTEQGDSAMYLCASSHIYQETQYFGPGTRLLVL.

V gene TRBV5-4 combines with J gene TRBJ2-3; 7 nucleotides agree with TRBD1. After removal of 4 bases from V and 5 bases from J, the junction contained 10 bases not matched to a gene. The CDR3 has 15 amino acids. The germline V gene encodes CDR1 SGHNT and CDR2 YYREEE (reference sequence). The CDR3 DNA is TGTGCCAGCAGCCTTACAGGGGTCCAGGGAGATACGCAGTATTTT. This translates into CASSLTGVQGDTQYF.

The V gene is TRBV6-5, the J gene TRBJ2-2; D ambiguous. The germline gives CDR1 MNHEY, CDR2 SVGAGI. The CDR3 extends over 16 amino acids. V was cut by 2 bases and J by 5 bases, with 15 bases left in between. The CDR3 DNA sequence: TGTGCCAGCAGTTACGGGTCGAGTAGGGTAACCGGGGAGCTGTTTTTT. It specifies CASSYGSSRVTGELFF.

Details on this clone: The sample contains more than one DNA sequence encoding this CDR3. The rearrangement joins TRBV2 to TRBJ1-2, with D possibly matching TRBD1 (5 bases). Deletions cut 3 bases from V and 4 bases from J, with 6 bases between. There are 12 residues in the CDR3. In germline, CDR1 is SNHLY, CDR2 FYNNEI. For the CDR3, the DNA is TGTGCCAGCAGTGAGGGACTCTATGGCTACACCTTC. Protein sequence: CASSEGLYGYTF.

The J gene is TRBJ1-1, the V gene TRBV9; no clear D. V lost 0 bases, J lost 2 bases, and 11 bases lay in between. The CDR3 extends over 15 amino acids. CDR1 is SGDLS, CDR2 YYNGEE, per germline. The CDR3 sequence is CASSVAPLFNTEAFF. In DNA form, the CDR3 reads TGTGCCAGCAGCGTAGCCCCCTTATTTAACACTGAAGCTTTCTTT.

The chain employs TRBV7-9 and TRBJ1-2; D is possibly TRBD1 (6 bases). CDR1 is SEHNR, CDR2 FQNEAQ, per germline (reference sequence). This CDR3 comprises 13 residues. Trimming removed 1 base at V and 8 bases at J, with 11 bases between. The CDR3 loop reads CASSLVGDTGYTF. Here the CDR3 DNA reads TGTGCCAGCAGCTTAGTTGGGGACACCGGCTACACCTTC.

Worth noting for this clone: Distinct nucleotide sequences in the sample also encode this CDR3. The chain combines TRBV5-1 with TRBJ1-1; D is perhaps TRBD1 (6 bases). The CDR3 contains 14 residues. The germline gives CDR1 SGHRS, CDR2 YFSETQ. With 3 bases removed from V and 2 bases from J, the gap between germline ends came to 11 bases. The CDR3 nucleotides are TGCGCCAGCAGCTCTCAGGGGTTCAACACTGAAGCTTTCTTT. Its protein is CASSSQGFNTEAFF.